This paragraph reports one T cell receptor (beta chain). These data come from a study of shared clonotypes between healthy human individuals. Naive CD8 populations comprised CD45RO-negative cells positively selected for CCR7, excluding terminally differentiated effector memory CD45RA+ cells. The test was conducted at deep level. Generated by immunoSEQ multiplex PCR, the TCRdb table keeps only in-frame clones and is missing some. The sample includes more than 2 million clones, approximately 92% of them seen just once. Sequenced sample: naive CD8+ T cells from PBMCs. The TCR originated in a man between 18 and 35 years old in good health. Some clones in this sample may be carry-over from other donors' samples.

CDR3 region: CASSSRTGTYGYTF. In nucleotides, the CDR3 is TGTGCCAGCAGCTCTCGGACAGGGACATATGGCTACACCTTC. The rearrangement links TRBV7-2 to TRBJ1-2; 8 bases line up with TRBD1. Per the germline V gene, CDR1 is SGHTA and CDR2 is FQGNSA. V lost 4 bases to trimming and J lost 5 bases; unmatched junction nucleotides: 6. This CDR3 has 14 residues.